The following is a T cell receptor (beta chain) sequence with its context. V was clipped by 5 bases and J by 0 bases, with 11 bases between them. This CDR3 has 14 residues. From germline, CDR1 is GTSNPN and CDR2 SVGIG (reference sequence). This specimen belongs to a study of cytomegalovirus exposure and HLA in healthy donors. The PCR contained 60 Vbeta and 13 Jbeta primers. Clones were sequenced by immunoSEQ multiplex PCR, and TCRdb holds only the in-frame ones, with some missing. The sample shows 200,000 to 250,000 clones, roughly three quarters of them seen only once. The chain carries TRBV30 and TRBJ1-3; possible D gene TRBD1, 6 bases. This clonotype was obtained from a man aged 45 to 65 in good health and CMV-seronegative. The specimen sequenced was PBMCs. The CDR3 is CAWETGFSGNTIYF. In DNA, the CDR3 is TGTGCCTGGGAGACAGGATTCTCTGGAAACACCATATATTTT.